This T cell receptor (beta chain) was sequenced during a study of PD-1 blockade in classical Hodgkin lymphoma. The CDR3 covers 14 residues. CDR1 and CDR2 from the germline V gene are SGHNT and YYREEE (reference sequence). Trimming shortened V by 4 bases and J by 1 base, and 11 bases separated the two germline ends. Specified time point: newly diagnosed, previously untreated cHL patient sample. Thawed PBMCs underwent magnetic negative selection to yield purified CD4+ T cells. Measured with immunoSEQ multiplex PCR; TCRdb has only the in-frame clones, and not every one. Found here are around 26,000 clones, roughly nine tenths of them singletons; the top ten hold approximately 0.53%.

The V and J genes are TRBV5-4 and TRBJ1-1, with D possibly TRBD1 on 5 matching bases. The TCR comes from a human donor with classical Hodgkin lymphoma. Material for sequencing was CD4+ T cells from blood. CDR3 coding DNA: TGTGCCAGCAGCCCTGGAGGGGCGAACACTGAAGCTTTCTTT. It codes for CASSPGGANTEAFF.